This TCR beta chain was found in a study of T cells in Graves' hyperthyroidism and ophthalmopathy (dated by TCRdb to between 2018 and 2020). About the full investigation: Peripheral blood samples were taken at the time of initial diagnosis, prior to any treatment. To identify TCR V-J signatures that set the groups apart, the researchers used a discovery cohort of more than 95 patients, made up of under 45 with Graves' ophthalmopathy and 55 to 65 with stable Graves' hyperthyroidism. Whether ophthalmopathy could be predicted prospectively was tested in an independent validation cohort made up of about 20 hyperthyroidism patients plus 17 patients who later progressed to ophthalmopathy. The 95 to 100 discovery patients were randomly divided into training and test sets at a 7:3 ratio. The study also compared thyroid tissue and blood T-cell repertoires from a handful of Graves' hyperthyroidism patients. After blood sampling, hyperthyroidism patients were treated with methimazole at a starting dose of 30 mg daily, and ophthalmopathy patients were treated with high-dose intravenous methylprednisolone. The paper describes TCR Vbeta CDR3 sequencing of 140 or so peripheral blood samples, made up of some 40 ophthalmopathy patients, around 73 hyperthyroidism patients and some 17 progressor patients.

The TCR beta CDR3 regions were amplified from the RNA transcripts. The first round of RT-PCR for the TCR CDR3 was performed with the HTBI primer set and the Qiagen OneStep RT-PCR kit. The libraries were constructed in a second round of multiplex PCR and then size-selected and purified. The libraries were sequenced on an Illumina HiSeq2000 using paired-end 100 bp reads. The study's own analysis went as follows. SOAPnuke was used to process the raw data, with reads discarded if the reads contained adapters or uncalled bases, had a mean Phred below 15, or lacked an exact constant-primer or identifier match. High-quality paired reads were merged using COPE v1.2.5, and each unique nucleotide sequence was defined as a clonotype. MiTCR v1.1 was used to align clonotypes to the IMGT TRBV, TRBD and TRBJ reference segments. Only V-J combinations with frequency above 0.0001, covering 99% to 99.2% of repertoires, were analysed. The TCS score was defined as F50 (clonal expansion) divided by E x V (chaos), with BLOSUM62-based TCRdist calculated between CDR3 peptides within each V-J. Welch's t-statistics and random forest reduced around 510 V-J features to about 13, which were used in a naive Bayes classifier (R e1071). Thyroid-blood repertoire similarity was quantified with the Morisita-Horn index. Through fastp at Q25 and MiXCR, TCRdb rebuilt clones from the public reads, retaining in-frame beta chains. Each entry merges the rows of one CDR3 protein and shows their most common DNA and genes. TCRdb's processing, not the study's, gives the V and J calls here. The sample table contains fewer than 40,000 distinct CDR3 sequences; only one count was recorded for about 50% of them. The ten largest make up roughly 15% of the sample.

Study-wide conclusions, independent of this receptor: Ophthalmopathy was separated from stable hyperthyroidism by a 13 V-J signature model, with around 90% sensitivity and about 81% specificity obtained in cross-validation and 80%/75% obtained in testing. Most expanded thyroid clonotypes (frequency above 0.001) were also found in blood, which suggests that blood repertoires may mirror thyroid immune responses. In validation, the model predicted progression to ophthalmopathy a median of about 5.9 months before onset, with about 67% sensitivity and about 75% specificity. Sample size was not statistically predetermined, and blinding of investigators to group allocation was not performed.

Moderately to severely active disease, a Clinical Activity Score of at least 3, a NOSPECS grade of at least 4, and a duration under 3 months were present in ophthalmopathy patients. Patients with uncontrolled infections, other autoimmune diseases, pregnancy or lactation were excluded. Diagnoses were based on clinical symptoms, serum thyroxine and TRAb, thyroid ultrasound and orbital computed tomography. Ficoll-Paque density gradient centrifugation was used to isolate PBMCs from approximately 10 ml of fresh peripheral blood. Trizol reagent was used to extract total RNA, and RNA quality was then checked on an Agilent 2100 Bioanalyzer. Regarding this clonotype: Its antigen remains unidentified. Compared with germline, one end of the junction differs, possibly owing to a read error.

The CDR3 goes from the cysteine to the phenylalanine over 15 residues. Only the CDR3 part of the read is kept: 45 bases, read in frame from the first base. Via the germline V gene (reference sequence), CDR1 is DFQATT and CDR2 SNEGSKA. The chain joins TRBV20-1 to TRBJ1-4, with TRBD1 matching 8 junction bases. This sequence was found in a man in his forties with Graves' ophthalmopathy. Sequences were obtained from blood. The CDR3 region has the sequence CSARDWDRIPEKLCF. The DNA reads as follows: TGCAGTGCTAGAGACTGGGACAGGATTCCGGAAAAACTGTGTTTT.